The present T cell receptor beta chain was sequenced within a study of T cell changes during pregnancy in multiple sclerosis. Here immunoSEQ multiplex PCR was the method, and the copy in TCRdb shows in-frame clones only, minus some. The repertoire holds around 42,000 clones, with 75% to 95% as singletons. Germline V gene lookup returns CDR1 MDHEN and CDR2 SYDVKM. This CDR3 comprises 15 residues. J lost 0 bases, V lost 8 bases, and 9 bases had no gene match. V is TRBV28 and J is TRBJ1-1; 7 positions match TRBD1. The TCR comes from a female donor in good health, enrolled as a control in a pregnancy study. The source material was CD4+ T cells from peripheral blood mononuclear cells, sampled after pregnancy. CDR3 residues: CASEGTAPMNTEAFF. The CDR3 region has the DNA TGTGCCAGCGAAGGGACAGCACCGATGAACACTGAAGCTTTCTTT. The variable domain in full, completed from reference TRBV28 and TRBJ1-1, reads DVKVTQSSRYLVKRTGEKVFLECVQDMDHENMFWYRQDPGLGLRLIYFSYDVKMKEKGDIPEGYSVSREKKERFSLILESASTNQTSMYLCASEGTAPMNTEAFFGQGTRLTVV.